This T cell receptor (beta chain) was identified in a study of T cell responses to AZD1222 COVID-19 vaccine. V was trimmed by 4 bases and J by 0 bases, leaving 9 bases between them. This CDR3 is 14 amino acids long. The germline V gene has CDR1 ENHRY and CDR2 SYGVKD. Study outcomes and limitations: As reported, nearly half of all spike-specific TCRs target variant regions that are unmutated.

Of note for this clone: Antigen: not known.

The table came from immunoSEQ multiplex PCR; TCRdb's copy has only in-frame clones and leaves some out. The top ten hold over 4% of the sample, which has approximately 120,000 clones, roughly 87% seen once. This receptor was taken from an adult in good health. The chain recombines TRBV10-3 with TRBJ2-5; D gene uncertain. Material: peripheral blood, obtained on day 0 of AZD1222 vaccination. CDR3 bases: TGTGCCATCAGTGCCCAGGTGTACCAAGAGACCCAGTACTTC. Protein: CAISAQVYQETQYF.